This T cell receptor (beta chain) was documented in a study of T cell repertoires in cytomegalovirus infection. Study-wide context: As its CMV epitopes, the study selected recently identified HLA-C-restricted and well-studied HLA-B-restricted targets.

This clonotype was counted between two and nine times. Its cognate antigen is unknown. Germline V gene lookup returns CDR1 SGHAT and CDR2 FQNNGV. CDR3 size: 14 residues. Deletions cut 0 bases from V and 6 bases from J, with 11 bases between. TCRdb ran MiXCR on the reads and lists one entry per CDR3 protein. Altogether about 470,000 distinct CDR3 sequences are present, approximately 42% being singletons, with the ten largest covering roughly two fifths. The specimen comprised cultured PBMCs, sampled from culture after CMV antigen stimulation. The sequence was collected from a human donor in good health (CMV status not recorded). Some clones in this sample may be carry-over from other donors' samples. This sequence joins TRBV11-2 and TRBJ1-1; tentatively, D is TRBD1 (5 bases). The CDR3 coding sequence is TGTGCCAGCAGCTTAGAGCGACAGATCTCTGAAGCTTTCTTT. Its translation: CASSLERQISEAFF. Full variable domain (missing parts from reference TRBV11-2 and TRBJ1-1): EAGVAQSPRYKIIEKRQSVAFWCNPISGHATLYWYQQILGQGPKLLIQFQNNGVVDDSQLPKDRFSAERLKGVDSTLKIQPAKLEDSAVYLCASSLERQISEAFFGQGTRLTVV.